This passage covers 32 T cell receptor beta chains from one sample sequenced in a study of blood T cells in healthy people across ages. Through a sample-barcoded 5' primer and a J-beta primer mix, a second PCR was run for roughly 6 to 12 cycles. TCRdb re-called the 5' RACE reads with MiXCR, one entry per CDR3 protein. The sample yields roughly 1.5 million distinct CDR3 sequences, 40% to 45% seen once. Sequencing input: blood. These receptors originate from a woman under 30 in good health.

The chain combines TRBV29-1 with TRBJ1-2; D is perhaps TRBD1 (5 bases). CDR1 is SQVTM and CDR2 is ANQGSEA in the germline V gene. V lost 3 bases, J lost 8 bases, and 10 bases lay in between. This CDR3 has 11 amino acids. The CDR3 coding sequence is TGCAGCGTTGATTCAGGGAACGGCTACACCTTC. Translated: CSVDSGNGYTF.

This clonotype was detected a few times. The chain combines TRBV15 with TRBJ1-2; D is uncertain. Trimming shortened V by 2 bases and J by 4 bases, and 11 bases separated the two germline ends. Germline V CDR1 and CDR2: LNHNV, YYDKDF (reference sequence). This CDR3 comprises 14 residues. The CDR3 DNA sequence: TGTGCCACCAGCAGACCCGACAACCCCTATGGCTACACCTTC. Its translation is CATSRPDNPYGYTF.

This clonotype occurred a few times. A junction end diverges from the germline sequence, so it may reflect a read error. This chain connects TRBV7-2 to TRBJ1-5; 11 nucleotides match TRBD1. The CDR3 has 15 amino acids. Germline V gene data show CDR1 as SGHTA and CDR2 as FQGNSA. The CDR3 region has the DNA TGTGCCAGTAGCTTAGGGGACAGGGGGTCGCAGCCCCAGCATTTT. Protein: CASSLGDRGSQPQHF. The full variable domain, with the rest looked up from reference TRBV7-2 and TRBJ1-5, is GAGVSQSPSNKVTEKGKDVELRCDPISGHTALYWYRQSLGQGLEFLIYFQGNSAPDKSGLPSDRFSAERTGGSVSTLTIQRTQQEDSAVYLCASSLGDRGSQPQHFGDGTRLSIL.

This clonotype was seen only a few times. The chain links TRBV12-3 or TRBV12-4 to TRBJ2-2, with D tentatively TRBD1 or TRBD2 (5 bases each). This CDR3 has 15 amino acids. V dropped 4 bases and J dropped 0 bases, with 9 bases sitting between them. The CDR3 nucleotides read TGTGCCAGCAGTTCCGGGACGGCGAACACCGGGGAGCTGTTTTTT. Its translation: CASSSGTANTGELFF.

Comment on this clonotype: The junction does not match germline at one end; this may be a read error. The CDR3 loop reads CASSNRGDRQYF. The CDR3, as DNA: TGTGCCAGCAGTAATCGGGGGGATAGGCAGTATTTT. The chain recombines TRBV27 with TRBJ2-3; 7 bases are a match to TRBD2. The CDR3 is made up of 12 amino acids. CDR1 is MNHEY and CDR2 is SMNVEV in the germline V gene (reference sequence).

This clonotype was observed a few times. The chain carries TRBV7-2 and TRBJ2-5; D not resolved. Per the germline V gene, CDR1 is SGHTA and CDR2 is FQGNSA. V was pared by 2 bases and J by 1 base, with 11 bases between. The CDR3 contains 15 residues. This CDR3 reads CASSLSTYAQETQYF. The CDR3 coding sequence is TGTGCCAGCAGCTTATCGACCTACGCCCAAGAGACCCAGTACTTC. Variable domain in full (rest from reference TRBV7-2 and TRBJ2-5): GAGVSQSPSNKVTEKGKDVELRCDPISGHTALYWYRQSLGQGLEFLIYFQGNSAPDKSGLPSDRFSAERTGGSVSTLTIQRTQQEDSAVYLCASSLSTYAQETQYFGPGTRLLVL.

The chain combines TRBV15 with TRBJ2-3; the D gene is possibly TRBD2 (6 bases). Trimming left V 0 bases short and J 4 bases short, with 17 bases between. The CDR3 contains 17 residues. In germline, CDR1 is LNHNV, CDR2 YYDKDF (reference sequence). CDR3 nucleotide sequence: TGTGCCACCAGCAGAGATAAATTCGGGAGTGGTGCAGATACGCAGTATTTT. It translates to CATSRDKFGSGADTQYF.

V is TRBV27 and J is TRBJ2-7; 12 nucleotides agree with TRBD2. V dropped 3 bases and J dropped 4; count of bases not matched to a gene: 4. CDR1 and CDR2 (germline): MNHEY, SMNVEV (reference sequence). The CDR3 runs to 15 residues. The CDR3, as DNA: TGTGCCAGCAGTTTTCGACTAGCGGGGGTTTACGAGCAGTACTTC. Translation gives CASSFRLAGVYEQYF.

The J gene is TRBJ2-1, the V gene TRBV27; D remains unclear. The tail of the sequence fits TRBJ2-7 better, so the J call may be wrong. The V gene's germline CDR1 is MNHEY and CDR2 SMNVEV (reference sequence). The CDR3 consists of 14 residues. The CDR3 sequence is CASSPLLSYNEQYF. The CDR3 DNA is TGTGCCAGCAGTCCTCTTCTCTCCTACAATGAGCAGTACTTC.

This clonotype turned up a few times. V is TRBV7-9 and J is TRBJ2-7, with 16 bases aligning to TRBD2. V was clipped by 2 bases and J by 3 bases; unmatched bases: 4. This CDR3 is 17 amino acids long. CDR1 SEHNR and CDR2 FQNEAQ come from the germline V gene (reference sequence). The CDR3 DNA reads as TGTGCCAGCAGCTTACTCGGGACTAGCGGGAGGGTCTACGAGCAGTACTTC. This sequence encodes CASSLLGTSGRVYEQYF.

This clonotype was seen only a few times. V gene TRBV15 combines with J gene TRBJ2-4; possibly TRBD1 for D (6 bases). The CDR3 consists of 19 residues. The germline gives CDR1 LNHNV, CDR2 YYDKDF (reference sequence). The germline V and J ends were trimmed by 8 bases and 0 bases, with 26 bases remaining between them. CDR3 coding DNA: TGTGCCACCGAGCGAGGTGCCGGGACAAAACTTCTAGCCAAAAACATTCAGTACTTC. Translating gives CATERGAGTKLLAKNIQYF.

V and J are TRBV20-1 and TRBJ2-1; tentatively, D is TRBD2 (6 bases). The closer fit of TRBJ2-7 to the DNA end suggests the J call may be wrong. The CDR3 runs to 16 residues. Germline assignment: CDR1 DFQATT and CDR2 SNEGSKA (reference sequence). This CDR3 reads CSARGRDLSSYNEQYF. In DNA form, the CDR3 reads TGCAGTGCTAGAGGGAGGGATTTAAGCTCCTACAATGAGCAGTACTTC.

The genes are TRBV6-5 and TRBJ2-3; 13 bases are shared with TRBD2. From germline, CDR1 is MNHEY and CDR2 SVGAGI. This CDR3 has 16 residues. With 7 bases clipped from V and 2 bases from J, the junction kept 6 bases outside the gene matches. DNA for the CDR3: TGTGCCAGCAACGCGGGACTAGCGGGGCCCACAGATACGCAGTATTTT. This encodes CASNAGLAGPTDTQYF.

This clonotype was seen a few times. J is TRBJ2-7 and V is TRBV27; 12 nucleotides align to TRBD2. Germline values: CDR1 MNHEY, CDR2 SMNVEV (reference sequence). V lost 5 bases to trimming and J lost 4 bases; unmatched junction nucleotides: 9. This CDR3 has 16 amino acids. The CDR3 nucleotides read TGTGCCAGCAGTCCTTCCATACTAGCGGGGGGTTACGAGCAGTACTTC. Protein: CASSPSILAGGYEQYF.

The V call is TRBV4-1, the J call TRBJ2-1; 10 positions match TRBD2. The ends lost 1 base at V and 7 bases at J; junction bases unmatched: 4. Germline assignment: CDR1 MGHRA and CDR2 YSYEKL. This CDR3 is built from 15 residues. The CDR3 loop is CASSQGPAGGNEQFF. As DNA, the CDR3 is TGCGCCAGCAGCCAAGGACCAGCGGGAGGGAATGAGCAGTTCTTC.

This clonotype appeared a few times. Here the CDR3 DNA reads TGTGCCAGCAGCTTTACTAACACAGATACGCAGTATTTT. Translating it yields CASSFTNTDTQYF. J is TRBJ2-3 and V is TRBV5-6; no clear D. The germline V gene has CDR1 SGHDT and CDR2 YYEEEE. Trimming left V 2 bases short and J 2 bases short, with 6 bases between. The CDR3 is 13 residues long.

The DNA of the CDR3 is TGCGCCAGCAGCCCGGGACTAGCGAATGTCTACGAGCAGTACTTC. It codes for CASSPGLANVYEQYF. The chain is built from TRBV4-3 and TRBJ2-4; TRBD2 aligns across 10 bases. The assigned J gene may be wrong: the sequence end matches TRBJ2-7 better. This CDR3 has 15 amino acids. Germline V gene data show CDR1 as LGHNA and CDR2 as YSLEER.

The CDR3 DNA sequence: TGTGCCAGCAGCGCAGGGAGAAGCTCCTACGAGCAGTACTTC. This codes for CASSAGRSSYEQYF. V and J are TRBV7-9 and TRBJ2-7; D is tentatively TRBD1 or TRBD2 (5 bases each). Trimming removed 5 bases from V and 0 bases from J, with 11 bases in between. The CDR3 extends over 14 amino acids. Looked up from germline, CDR1 is SEHNR and CDR2 is FQNEAQ (reference sequence).

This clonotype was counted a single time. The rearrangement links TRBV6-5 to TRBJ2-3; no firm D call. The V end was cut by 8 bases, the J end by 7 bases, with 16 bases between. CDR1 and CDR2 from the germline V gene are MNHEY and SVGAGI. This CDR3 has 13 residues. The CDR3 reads CASGDLPGHTQYF. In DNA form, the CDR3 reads TGTGCCAGCGGTGACCTCCCCGGGCATACGCAGTATTTT.

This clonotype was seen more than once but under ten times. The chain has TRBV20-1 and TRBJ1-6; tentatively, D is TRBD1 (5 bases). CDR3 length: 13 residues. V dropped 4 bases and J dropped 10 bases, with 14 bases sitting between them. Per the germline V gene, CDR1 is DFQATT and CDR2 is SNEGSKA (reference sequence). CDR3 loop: CSAIQGLSSPLHF. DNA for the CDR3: TGCAGTGCTATCCAGGGCCTCTCCTCACCCCTCCACTTT.

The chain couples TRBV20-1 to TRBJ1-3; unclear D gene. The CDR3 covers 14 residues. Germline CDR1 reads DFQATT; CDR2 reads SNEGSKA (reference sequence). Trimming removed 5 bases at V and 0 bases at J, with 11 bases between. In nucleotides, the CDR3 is TGCAGTGCTCTCGACCGAGGCTCTGGAAACACCATATATTTT. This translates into CSALDRGSGNTIYF.

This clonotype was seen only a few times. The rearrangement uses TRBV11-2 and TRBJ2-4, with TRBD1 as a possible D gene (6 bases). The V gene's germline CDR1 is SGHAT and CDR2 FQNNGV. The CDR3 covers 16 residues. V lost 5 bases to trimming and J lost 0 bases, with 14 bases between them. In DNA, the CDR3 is TGTGCCAGCAGCGGTGTGGGGGCGACAGCCAAAAACATTCAGTACTTC. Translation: CASSGVGATAKNIQYF.

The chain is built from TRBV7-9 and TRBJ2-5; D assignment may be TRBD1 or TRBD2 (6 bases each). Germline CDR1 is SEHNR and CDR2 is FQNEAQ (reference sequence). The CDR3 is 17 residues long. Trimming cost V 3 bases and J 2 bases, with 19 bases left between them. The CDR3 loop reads CASSFFGFGGSQETQYF. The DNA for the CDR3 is TGTGCCAGCAGCTTCTTTGGATTCGGGGGCTCGCAAGAGACCCAGTACTTC.

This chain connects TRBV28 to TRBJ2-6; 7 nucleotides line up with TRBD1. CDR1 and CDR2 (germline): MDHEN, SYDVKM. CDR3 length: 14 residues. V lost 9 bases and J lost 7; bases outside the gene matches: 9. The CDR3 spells CARWTGPRANVLTF. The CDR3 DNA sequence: TGTGCCAGGTGGACAGGTCCGAGAGCCAACGTCCTGACTTTC.

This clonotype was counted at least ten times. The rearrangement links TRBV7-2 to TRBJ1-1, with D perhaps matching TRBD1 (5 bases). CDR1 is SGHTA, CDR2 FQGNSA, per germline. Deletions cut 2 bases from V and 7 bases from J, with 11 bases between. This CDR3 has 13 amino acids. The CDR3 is CASSLTGTSEAFF. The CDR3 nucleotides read TGTGCCAGCAGCTTAACAGGAACCAGTGAAGCTTTCTTT.

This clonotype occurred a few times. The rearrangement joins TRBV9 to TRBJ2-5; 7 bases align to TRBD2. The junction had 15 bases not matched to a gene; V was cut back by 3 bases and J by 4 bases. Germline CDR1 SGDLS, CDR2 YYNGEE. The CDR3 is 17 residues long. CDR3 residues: CASSAYPTSEVGETQYF. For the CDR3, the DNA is TGTGCCAGCAGCGCCTACCCCACTAGCGAAGTTGGAGAGACCCAGTACTTC.

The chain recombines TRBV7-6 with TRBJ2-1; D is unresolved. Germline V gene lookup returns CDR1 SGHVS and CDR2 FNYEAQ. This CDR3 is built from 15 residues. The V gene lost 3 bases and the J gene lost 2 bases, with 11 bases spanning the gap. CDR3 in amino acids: CASSLWMGTYNEQFF. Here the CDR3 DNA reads TGTGCCAGCAGCTTGTGGATGGGCACCTACAATGAGCAGTTCTTC. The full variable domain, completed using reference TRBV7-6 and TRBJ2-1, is GAGVSQSPRYKVTKRGQDVALRCDPISGHVSLYWYRQALGQGPEFLTYFNYEAQQDKSGLPNDRFSAERPEGSISTLTIQRTEQRDSAMYRCASSLWMGTYNEQFFGPGTRLTVL.

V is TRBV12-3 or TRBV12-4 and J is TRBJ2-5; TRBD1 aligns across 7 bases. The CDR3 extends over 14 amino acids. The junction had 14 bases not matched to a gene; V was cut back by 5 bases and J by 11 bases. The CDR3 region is CASSVGQWYNEQYF. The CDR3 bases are TGTGCCAGCAGTGTGGGACAGTGGTACAATGAGCAGTACTTC.

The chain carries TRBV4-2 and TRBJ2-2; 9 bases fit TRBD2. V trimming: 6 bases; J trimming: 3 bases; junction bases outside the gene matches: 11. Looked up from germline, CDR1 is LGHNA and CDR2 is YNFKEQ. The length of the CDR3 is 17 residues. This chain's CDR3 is CASSLRGAGGYTGELFF. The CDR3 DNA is TGTGCCAGCAGTTTAAGAGGGGCGGGAGGGTACACCGGGGAGCTGTTTTTT.

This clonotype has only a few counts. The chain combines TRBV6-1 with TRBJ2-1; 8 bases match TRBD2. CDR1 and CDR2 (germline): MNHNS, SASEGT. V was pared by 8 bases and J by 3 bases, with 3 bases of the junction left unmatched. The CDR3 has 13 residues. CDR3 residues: CASEGLVYNEQFF. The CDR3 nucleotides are TGTGCCAGCGAGGGACTAGTCTACAATGAGCAGTTCTTC.

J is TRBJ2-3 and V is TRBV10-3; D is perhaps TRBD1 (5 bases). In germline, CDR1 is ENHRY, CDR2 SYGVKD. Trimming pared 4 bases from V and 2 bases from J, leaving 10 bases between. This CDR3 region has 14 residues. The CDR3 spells CAISARQHTDTQYF. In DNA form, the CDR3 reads TGTGCCATCAGTGCTCGACAGCACACAGATACGCAGTATTTT.

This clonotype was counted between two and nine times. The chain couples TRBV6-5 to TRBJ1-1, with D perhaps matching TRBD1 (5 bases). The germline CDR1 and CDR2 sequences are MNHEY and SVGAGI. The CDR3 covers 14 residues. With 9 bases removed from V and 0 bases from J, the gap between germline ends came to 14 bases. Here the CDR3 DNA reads TGTGCCAGGGCACCGGGACCCTTGAACACTGAAGCTTTCTTT. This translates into CARAPGPLNTEAFF.